This T cell receptor (beta chain) was obtained from a study of cytomegalovirus exposure and HLA in healthy donors. Primers included in the PCR were 60 Vbeta and 13 Jbeta primers. Profiling relied on immunoSEQ multiplex PCR, and the TCRdb table lists in-frame clones only, not all of them. The table shows around 100,000 clones, with around 82% occurring only once. Germline V CDR1 and CDR2: ENHRY, SYGVKD. The CDR3 length is 14 residues. V was clipped by 6 bases and J by 1 base, with 12 bases between them. This clone appeared a single time. Its target is unknown. Study-level results: In an earlier analysis, about 87% or about 30%: the productive usage of most TCR beta V segments. An assumption of roughly uniform sequencing depth across donors underlay the presence/absence analyses. TCR beta sequences reportedly predicted most subjects' HLA-A and HLA-B alleles accurately. Most TCR sequences were seen very rarely across donors, but some public TCRs occurred in many.

Sequencing was performed on PBMCs. The rearrangement links TRBV10-3 to TRBJ1-1; D unclear. This clonotype originated in a middle-aged man in good health and CMV-seropositive. The CDR3 loop is CAIRGDTRNTEAFF. CDR3 DNA sequence: TGTGCCATCAGGGGCGATACCAGGAACACTGAAGCTTTCTTT.